The clone carrying this T cell receptor (beta chain) was detected many times. The antigen is undetermined. As for time point: patch test 1, 2 weeks after DPC sensitization. Treatment: therapeutic diphenylcyclopropenone sensitization with weekly scalp DPC. Alopecia patients deemed DPC-suitable, aged 18 to 70, excluding pregnancy. TCRdb processed the RACE reads anew with MiXCR; each CDR3 protein has one entry. The table has about 99,000 distinct CDR3 sequences, roughly an eighth seen once. The data belong to a study of human T cells and chemical hapten exposure. Study background: Small pooled library volume differences mainly caused per-sample TCR yield variation. Overall study results and limits: Significantly more large CDR3 similarity clusters arose among expanded TCRs than among controls. As patch test score rose, PT1 expanded TCR counts tended to rise as well.

Germline values: CDR1 KGHSH, CDR2 LQKENI. This CDR3 contains 14 residues. J lost 7 bases, V lost 2 bases, and 4 bases had no gene match. The V call is TRBV18, the J call TRBJ1-5; 8 bases align to TRBD1. Sequenced material: whole blood, taken in connection with sensitization to the hapten diphenylcyclopropenone (DPC). The TCR originated in a woman aged 35 to 49 with alopecia areata. Some clones in this sample may be carry-over from other donors' samples. CDR3 loop: CASSPDRGRQPQHF. The CDR3 region has the DNA TGTGCCAGCTCACCAGACAGGGGCAGGCAGCCCCAGCATTTT.